The T cell receptor (beta chain) under discussion was sequenced for a study of cytomegalovirus exposure and HLA in healthy donors. Broader study findings: Later genetic work tied a missense DCLRE1C variant to beta-chain V and J trimming. A cluster of highly shared sequence variants was likely a sequencing artifact.

As regards this clone: Its antigen is unidentified.

Germline V gene data show CDR1 as SGHDT and CDR2 as YYEEEE. The length of the CDR3 is 13 residues. V was clipped by 6 bases and J by 3 bases; unmatched bases: 4. In the PCR, 60 Vbeta and 13 Jbeta primers were used. TCRdb's table, derived via immunoSEQ multiplex PCR, lists solely in-frame clones and lacks some. The repertoire holds about 210,000 clones, with about four fifths as singletons. The material sequenced was PBMCs. The gene calls are TRBV5-6 and TRBJ2-7, with TRBD1 matching over 9 bases. The receptor was isolated from a woman aged 50 to 65 in good health and CMV-seropositive. CDR3 nucleotide sequence: TGTGCCAGCACTCGACAGGGGGACTACGAGCAGTACTTC. Its protein product is CASTRQGDYEQYF. The whole variable domain, filled in from reference TRBV5-6 and TRBJ2-7, reads DAGVTQSPTHLIKTRGQQVTLRCSPKSGHDTVSWYQQALGQGPQFIFQYYEEEERQRGNFPDRFSGHQFPNYSSELNVNALLLGDSALYLCASTRQGDYEQYFGPGTRLTVT.